The 8 T cell receptor beta chains given below trace back to one sample, sequenced in a study of blood T cell repertoires in COVID-19. TCRdb's copy holds only in-frame clones and misses some; the assay was immunoSEQ multiplex PCR. The sample holds 200,000 to 250,000 clones, 80% seen once. The sample comprised peripheral blood. The origin of the receptors is a human donor in a cohort sampled during active COVID-19.

The chain recombines TRBV4-1 with TRBJ2-3, with TRBD2 identical over 8 bases. The trim removed 0 bases at V and 7 bases at J, leaving 12 bases unmatched. The CDR3 extends over 17 amino acids. Germline V CDR1 and CDR2: MGHRA, YSYEKL. The CDR3 region has the DNA TGCGCCAGCAGCCAAGAAGGGGAGCGGGGGACGGCGAATACGCAGTATTTT. Amino acid sequence: CASSQEGERGTANTQYF.

The chain is built from TRBV25-1 and TRBJ2-3; D possibly corresponds to TRBD2 (5 bases). The CDR3 sequence is 14 residues long. V shed 5 bases and J shed 0 bases, with 9 bases lying between them. Germline lookup yields CDR1 MGHDK and CDR2 SYGVNS. DNA for the CDR3: TGTGCCAGCAGTCGGGGAGATAGCACAGATACGCAGTATTTT. Amino acids: CASSRGDSTDTQYF.

This chain links TRBV9 with TRBJ2-7; TRBD1 aligns across 8 bases. Germline V gives CDR1 SGDLS, CDR2 YYNGEE. The CDR3 sequence is 15 residues long. The junction had 8 bases not matched to a gene; V was cut back by 3 bases and J by 3 bases. The CDR3 bases are TGTGCCAGCAGCGCCCAGACAGGGGAAGGCTACGAGCAGTACTTC. Translated: CASSAQTGEGYEQYF.

The chain combines TRBV11-2 with TRBJ2-7; 9 positions agree with TRBD1. This CDR3 comprises 13 residues. Germline CDR1 SGHAT, CDR2 FQNNGV. The ends lost 4 bases at V and 6 bases at J; junction bases unmatched: 4. The CDR3 loop reads CASSSDRGGEQYF. The CDR3, as DNA: TGTGCCAGCAGCTCGGACAGGGGAGGCGAGCAGTACTTC.

For this clone: Other DNA sequences within the sample encode an identical CDR3. CDR3 in amino acids: CASSAGGSYEQYF. The CDR3, as DNA: TGTGCCAGCAGCGCGGGGGGGTCCTACGAGCAGTACTTC. This chain uses TRBV9 with TRBJ2-7; 8 positions match TRBD2. The CDR3 has 13 residues. J was trimmed by 1 base and V by 3 bases; bases with no gene match: 0. CDR1 is SGDLS and CDR2 is YYNGEE in the germline V gene.

This chain links TRBV6-4 with TRBJ2-1, with 11 bases lining up with TRBD2. Trimming cost V 2 bases and J 9 bases; bases outside gene matches: 3. Per germline, CDR1 MRHNA and CDR2 SNTAGT. This CDR3 is built from 14 residues. This CDR3 is CASSDGTSGGEQFF. CDR3 coding DNA: TGTGCCAGCAGTGACGGGACTAGCGGTGGTGAGCAGTTCTTC.

This chain uses TRBV3-1 (or the pseudogene TRBV3-2) with TRBJ1-6; TRBD1 matches at 8 bases. Trimming at V came to 4 bases and at J to 8 bases, leaving 7 bases not matched to a gene. This CDR3 spans 15 amino acids. Germline V lookup: CDR1 LGHDT, CDR2 YNNKEL (reference sequence). CDR3 in DNA: TGTGCCAGCAGCCGTCAGGGGGCGAAGGATTCACCCCTCCACTTT. It yields the protein CASSRQGAKDSPLHF.

The chain couples TRBV13 to TRBJ2-1; D gene uncertain. The V and J ends lost 5 bases and 0 bases respectively, with 8 bases between them. This CDR3 contains 14 residues. In germline, CDR1 is PRHDT, CDR2 FYEKMQ (reference sequence). The CDR3 bases are TGTGCCAGCAGCCCTCGACTCTCCTACAATGAGCAGTTCTTC. Translating it yields CASSPRLSYNEQFF.